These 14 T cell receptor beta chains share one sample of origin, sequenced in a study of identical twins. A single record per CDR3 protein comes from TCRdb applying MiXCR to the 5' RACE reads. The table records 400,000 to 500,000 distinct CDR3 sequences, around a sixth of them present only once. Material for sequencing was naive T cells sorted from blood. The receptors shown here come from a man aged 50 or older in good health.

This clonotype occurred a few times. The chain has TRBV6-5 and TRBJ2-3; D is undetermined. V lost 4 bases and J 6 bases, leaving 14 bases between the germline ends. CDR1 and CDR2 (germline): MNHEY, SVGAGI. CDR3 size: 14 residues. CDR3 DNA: TGTGCCAGCAGTTTTCCCAGGTCTGGGGATACGCAGTATTTT. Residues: CASSFPRSGDTQYF.

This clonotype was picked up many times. The CDR3 loop reads CSAARVSGRGTGELFF. The CDR3 DNA reads TGCAGTGCTGCCCGAGTGAGCGGGAGAGGTACCGGGGAGCTGTTTTTT. The chain joins TRBV20-1 to TRBJ2-2; 8 bases match TRBD2. Trimming took 5 bases from V and 5 from J; bases not matched to a gene: 13. CDR1 DFQATT and CDR2 SNEGSKA come from the germline V gene (reference sequence). The CDR3 contains 16 residues.

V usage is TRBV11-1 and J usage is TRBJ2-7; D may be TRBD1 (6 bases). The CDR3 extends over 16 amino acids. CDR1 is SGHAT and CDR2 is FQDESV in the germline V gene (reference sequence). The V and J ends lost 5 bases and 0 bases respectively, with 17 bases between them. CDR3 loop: CASSIGTGTYSYEQYF. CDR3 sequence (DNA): TGTGCCAGCAGCATCGGAACCGGGACATACTCCTACGAGCAGTACTTC.

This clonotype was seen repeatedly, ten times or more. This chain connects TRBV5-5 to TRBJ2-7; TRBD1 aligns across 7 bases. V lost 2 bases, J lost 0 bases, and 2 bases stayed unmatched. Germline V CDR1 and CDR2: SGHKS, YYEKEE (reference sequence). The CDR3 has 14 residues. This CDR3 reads CASSLWDSSYEQYF. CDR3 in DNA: TGTGCCAGCAGCTTATGGGACAGCTCCTACGAGCAGTACTTC.

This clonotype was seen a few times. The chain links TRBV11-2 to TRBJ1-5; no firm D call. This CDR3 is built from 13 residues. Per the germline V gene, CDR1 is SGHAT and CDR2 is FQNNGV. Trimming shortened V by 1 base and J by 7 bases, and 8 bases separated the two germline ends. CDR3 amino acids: CASSLGVRQPQHF. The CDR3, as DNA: TGTGCCAGCAGCTTAGGTGTAAGGCAGCCCCAGCATTTT.

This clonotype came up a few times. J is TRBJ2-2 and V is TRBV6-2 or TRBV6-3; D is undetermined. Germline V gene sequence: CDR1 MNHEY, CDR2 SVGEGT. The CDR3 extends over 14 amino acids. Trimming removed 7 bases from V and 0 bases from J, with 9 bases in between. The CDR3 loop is CASKGRTNTGELFF. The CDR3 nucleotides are TGTGCCAGCAAGGGCAGAACGAACACCGGGGAGCTGTTTTTT.

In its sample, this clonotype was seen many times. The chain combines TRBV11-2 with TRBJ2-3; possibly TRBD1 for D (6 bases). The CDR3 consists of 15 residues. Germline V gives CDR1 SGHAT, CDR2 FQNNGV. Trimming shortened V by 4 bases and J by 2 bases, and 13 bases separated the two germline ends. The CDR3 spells CASSSVDSFTDTQYF. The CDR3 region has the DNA TGTGCCAGCAGCTCCGTGGACAGTTTCACAGATACGCAGTATTTT.

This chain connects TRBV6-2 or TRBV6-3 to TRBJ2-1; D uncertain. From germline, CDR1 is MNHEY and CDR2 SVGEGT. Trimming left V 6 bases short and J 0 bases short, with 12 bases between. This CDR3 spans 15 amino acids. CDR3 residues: CASSPIASSYNEQFF. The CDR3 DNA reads TGTGCCAGCAGCCCCATCGCCAGCTCCTACAATGAGCAGTTCTTC.

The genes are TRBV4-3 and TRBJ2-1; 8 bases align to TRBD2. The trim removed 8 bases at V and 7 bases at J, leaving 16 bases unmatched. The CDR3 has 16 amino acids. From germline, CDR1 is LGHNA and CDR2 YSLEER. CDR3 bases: TGCGCCAGCTCAGCGGAGATGGTTAGCGGGGATAATGAGCAGTTCTTC. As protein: CASSAEMVSGDNEQFF.

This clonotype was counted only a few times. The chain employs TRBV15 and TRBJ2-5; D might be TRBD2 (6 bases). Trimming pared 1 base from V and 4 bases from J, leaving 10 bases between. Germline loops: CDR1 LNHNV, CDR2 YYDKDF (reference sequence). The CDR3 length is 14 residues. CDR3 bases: TGTGCCACCAGCAGAGCGGGACTCGGAGAGACCCAGTACTTC. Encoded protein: CATSRAGLGETQYF.

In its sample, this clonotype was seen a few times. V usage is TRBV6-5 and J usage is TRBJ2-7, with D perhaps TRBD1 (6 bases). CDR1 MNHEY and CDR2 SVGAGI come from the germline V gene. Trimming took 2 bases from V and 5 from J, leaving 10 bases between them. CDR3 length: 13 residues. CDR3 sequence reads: CASSYTDSNEQYF. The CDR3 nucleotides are TGTGCCAGCAGTTACACGGACAGCAACGAGCAGTACTTC.

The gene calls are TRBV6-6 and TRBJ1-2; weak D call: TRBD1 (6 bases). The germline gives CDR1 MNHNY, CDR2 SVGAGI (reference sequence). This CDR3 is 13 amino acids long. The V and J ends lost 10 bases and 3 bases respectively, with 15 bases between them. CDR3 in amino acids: CATSSQGHYGYTF. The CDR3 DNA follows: TGTGCCACCAGCTCTCAGGGGCACTATGGCTACACCTTC.

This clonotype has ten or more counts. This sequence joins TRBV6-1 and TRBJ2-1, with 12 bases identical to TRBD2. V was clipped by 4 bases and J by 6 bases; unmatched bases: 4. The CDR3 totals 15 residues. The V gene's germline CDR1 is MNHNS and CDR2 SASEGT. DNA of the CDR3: TGTGCCAGCAGTGGTGGACTAGCGGGGATCAATGAGCAGTTCTTC. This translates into CASSGGLAGINEQFF.

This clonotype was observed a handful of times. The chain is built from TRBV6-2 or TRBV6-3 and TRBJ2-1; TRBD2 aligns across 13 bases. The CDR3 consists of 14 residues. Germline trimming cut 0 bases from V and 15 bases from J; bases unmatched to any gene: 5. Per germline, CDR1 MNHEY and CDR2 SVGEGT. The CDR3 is CASSYSKLAGGLFF. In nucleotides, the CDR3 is TGTGCCAGCAGTTACTCGAAACTAGCGGGGGGGCTGTTCTTC.